The rows below give T cell receptor beta chains drawn from one sample of a study of tumor and adjacent non-tumor tissue in lung cancer. Using its own MiXCR run on the multiplex PCR reads, TCRdb lists one record per CDR3 protein. The repertoire holds 85,000 to 100,000 distinct CDR3 sequences, with approximately 70% as singletons. Material: lung tumor tissue. These receptors all stem from a man in his sixties with non-small cell lung cancer. The CDR3 runs from the conserved cysteine through the conserved F or W. The D gene is left open where the match is weak. Size is stated for part of the rows, as once, few or many counts, or as a class when the clone is expanded.

v_gene	j_gene	d_gene	abundance	CDR3nt	CDR3aa
TRBV28	TRBJ2-1	NA	few	TGTGCTAGCAGGCCCGGGAGAGCGGACAATGAGCAGTTCTTC	CASRPGRADNEQFF
TRBV11-2	TRBJ2-7	NA	NA	TGTGCCAGCAGCAGTAGGTCAGGGGGAGGGTTCGAGCAGTACTTC	CASSSRSGGGFEQYF
TRBV25-1	TRBJ1-5	NA	few	TGTGCCAGCAGTGGCTTGGAGTATAGCAATCAGCCCCAGCATTTT	CASSGLEYSNQPQHF
TRBV20-1	TRBJ2-5	TRBD1	NA	TGCAGTGCTAAACGGCCGGGACAGGAGAAAGAGACCCAGTACTTC	CSAKRPGQEKETQYF
TRBV11-3	TRBJ2-1	TRBD1	few	TGTGCCAGCAGCTTGAATCAAGGGGGCGGCACACCCTACAATGAGCAGTTCTTC	CASSLNQGGGTPYNEQFF
TRBV11-3	TRBJ2-1	TRBD2	NA	TGTGCCAGCAGTCACGGTACTTGCGGGAGCCATGAGCAGTTCTTC	CASSHGTCGSHEQFF
TRBV5-4	TRBJ1-1	NA	NA	TGTACCAGCAGCTTTCGAAGGGGTTACTCTGAAGCTTTCTTT	CTSSFRRGYSEAFF
TRBV7-6	TRBJ1-1	TRBD1	NA	TGTGCCAGCAGCCAGACAGGGGGTTCAAATGAAGCTTTCTTT	CASSQTGGSNEAFF
TRBV12-3/TRBV12-4	TRBJ1-3	NA	NA	TGTGCCAGCAGTTCCGCAGTTGGAAACACCATATATTTT	CASSSAVGNTIYF
TRBV29-1	TRBJ2-5	NA	many	TGCAGCGTTGAACGAACAGGGAAGACCCAGTACTTC	CSVERTGKTQYF
TRBV4-3	TRBJ2-7	NA	NA	TGCGCAAGCAGCCAAACCGGGTCGGAGCAGTACTTC	CASSQTGSEQYF
TRBV5-4	TRBJ2-7	NA	NA	TGTGCCATCAGCGGCGGGCAATCCGAGCAGTACTTC	CAISGGQSEQYF
TRBV29-1	TRBJ2-2	NA	NA	TGCAGCCTTAGTGTTGTAGGGTGGACCGGGGAGCTGTTTTTT	CSLSVVGWTGELFF
TRBV11-3	TRBJ2-2	NA	NA	TGTGCCAGCAGCAAGGACATGGCTTTCACCGGGGACCTGTTTTTT	CASSKDMAFTGDLFF
TRBV11-2	TRBJ2-1	NA	NA	TGTGCCGGCAGCCCGCACCGAGGGATGAGGGATGAGCGGTTCTTC	CAGSPHRGMRDERFF
TRBV11-2	TRBJ2-1	NA	once	TGTGCCAGCAGCTTACATGTGTGGGACTGGGCCTCCTACAATGAACAGTTGTTC	CASSLHVWDWASYNEQLF
TRBV4-2	TRBJ2-4	NA	NA	TGTGCCAGCAGCCAAGCGCAGCATAGCGGATCGTTAGCCAAAAACATTCGGTACTTC	CASSQAQHSGSLAKNIRYF
TRBV29-1	TRBJ2-5	NA	many	TGCAGCGTTGAATTGGTTGAAGGAGAGACCCAGTACTTC	CSVELVEGETQYF
TRBV5-6	TRBJ2-3	NA	medium-sized	TGTGCCAGCAGCTTGGAGGTCGGAGTGCAGTATTTT	CASSLEVGVQYF
TRBV5-3	TRBJ2-5	NA	NA	TGTGCCAGAAGCTTCGGAGGGGAGGGGGAAAAAGAGACCCAGTACTTC	CARSFGGEGEKETQYF
TRBV14	TRBJ1-1	NA	NA	TGTGCCAGTAGCCAAGCTCTCAACACTGGAGCTTTCTTT	CASSQALNTGAFF
TRBV29-1	TRBJ1-3	NA	NA	TGCAGCGTTCCAGTAGGACAGCACTCTGGAAACACCATATATTTT	CSVPVGQHSGNTIYF
TRBV11-3	TRBJ2-3	TRBD2	NA	TGTGCCAGCAGCTCAGCCGGGGGGACGGCCACAGATACGCAGTATTTT	CASSSAGGTATDTQYF